Listed below are T cell receptor beta chains from one sample, sequenced in a study of blood T cells in healthy people across ages. TCRdb reanalysed the 5' RACE reads using MiXCR and keeps one entry per CDR3 protein. The sample consists of approximately 790,000 distinct CDR3 sequences, about 62% of them appearing once. The sequenced sample consisted of blood. The receptors come from a man in his thirties or forties in good health. CDR3s include the opening cysteine and the closing phenylalanine or tryptophan. Each record gives: V gene, J gene, CDR3 protein.

TRBV29-1	TRBJ2-1	CSAIGGGNEQFF
TRBV12-3/TRBV12-4	TRBJ2-7	CASSSYPGTSYEQYF
TRBV5-1	TRBJ2-7	CASSPRTGQGYNEQYF
TRBV9	TRBJ2-7	CASSAGTLSYEQYF
TRBV4-2	TRBJ2-1	CASSQARTSVEQFF
TRBV12-3/TRBV12-4	TRBJ2-4	CASSSKNIQYF
TRBV29-1	TRBJ1-2	CSVQQGSGGYGYTF
TRBV7-2	TRBJ1-1	CASSPQARPEAFF
TRBV7-2	TRBJ2-3	CASSPTRQASTDTQYF
TRBV7-2	TRBJ1-5	CASSSVGNQPQHF
TRBV29-1	TRBJ2-1	CSVAEGAYNEQFF
TRBV5-6	TRBJ2-1	CTSSFGYNEQFF
TRBV20-1	TRBJ1-2	CSARTGGYGYTF
TRBV11-1	TRBJ1-2	CASSESGTGGASNYGYTF
TRBV20-1	TRBJ2-1	CSARDPWRGGNEQFF
TRBV6-5	TRBJ1-2	CASSLQGDGYTF
TRBV7-2	TRBJ2-5	CASSSRLAGQETQYF
TRBV20-1	TRBJ2-5	CSVTSETQYF
TRBV9	TRBJ2-3	CASSVSHGYSTDTQYF
TRBV7-2	TRBJ2-7	CASSFRGQAGSYEQYF
TRBV20-1	TRBJ2-6	CSAQQSSGANVLTF
TRBV6-6	TRBJ2-3	CASSYSHTQYF
TRBV2	TRBJ2-7	CASRDSSYEQYF
TRBV7-2	TRBJ1-1	CASSLNQGYTEAFF
TRBV15	TRBJ2-1	CATSRGRGGYNEQFF
TRBV20-1	TRBJ2-1	CSATGLAGEQFF
TRBV20-1	TRBJ2-1	CSARDLRQHEQFF
TRBV29-1	TRBJ2-5	CSVVGQGAGDEQYF
TRBV4-3	TRBJ2-4	CASSSGGPAGGPNIQYF
TRBV9	TRBJ2-6	CASSGGDRAYSGANVLTF
TRBV12-3/TRBV12-4	NA	CASSFWAGDYNEQYF
TRBV7-2	TRBJ1-2	CASSLDGREVHGYTF
TRBV28	TRBJ2-7	CASSPQTVYEQYF
TRBV7-2	TRBJ2-3	CASSSVGSSDTQYF
TRBV12-3/TRBV12-4	TRBJ2-5	CASSPGGTGETQYF
TRBV20-1	TRBJ2-3	CSALSPRGSTDTQYF
TRBV4-2	TRBJ2-7	CASSHPTGGYEQYF
TRBV9	TRBJ2-5	CASSAGGQGYNEQYF
TRBV6-5	TRBJ1-6	CASSPRFGSDNSPLHF
TRBV29-1	TRBJ1-2	CSVGKGMVDYGYTF
TRBV27	TRBJ2-5	CASSLGTGPYQETQYF
TRBV14	TRBJ1-1	CASSQVDGGATANTEAFF
TRBV7-2	TRBJ2-5	CASRDDREQYF
TRBV12-3/TRBV12-4	TRBJ2-3	CASTSGQGAQYF
TRBV7-9	TRBJ2-7	CASSLPAMTGGSYEQYF
TRBV27	TRBJ1-2	CASSVRVGGRGYTF
TRBV3-1	TRBJ2-1	CASSGGPPNEQFF